This paragraph covers one TCR beta chain sequence. No antigen is known for it. Base-call qualities are not available, and no considerably larger clone is one nucleotide away. The data were obtained in a study of blood T cell repertoires in COVID-19 (dated by TCRdb to 2020 to 2022). Notes on the research overall: Samples from collaborators originated in the United States, Italy and Spain and spanned both the acute and convalescent phases of COVID-19. The dataset comprised deeply sampled blood TCRbeta repertoires from subjects exposed to, actively infected with, or recovered from COVID-19. Sample metadata almost always included a de-identified subject ID, COVID-19 status, age in years and sex. The prospective study material was composed of cDNA or gDNA derived from T cells, B-cell-depleted T cells, or PBMCs. The repertoires were released in a freely available public database meant as a resource for research on the immune response to SARS-CoV-2. Where available, HLA class I and class II types were obtained from metadata supplied by the sample provider rather than from assay-based typing. The samples were drawn from two sources: the first 160 participants of the ongoing ImmuneRACE study, and 1,254 subjects contributed by 6 global collaborators.

Sequences SGHTA (CDR1) and FQGNSA (CDR2) are obtained from the germline V gene. For this chain, trimming is 4 bases at the V end and 4 bases at the J end, and the number of junction bases without a gene match is 10. The CDR3 contains 16 residues, cysteine and phenylalanine counted. Of all the DNA, just the CDR3 is kept, 48 bases in frame from base 1. TCRbeta CDR3 regions were amplified from genomic DNA by means of the immunoSEQ Assay, a bias-controlled multiplex PCR. The study's processing was this. The number of nucleated cells in each sample was estimated from the amplification of reference gene primers within the assay. To quantify the absolute abundance of each unique TCRbeta CDR3 rearrangement, sequence reads were collapsed and filtered. For each sample, productive Simpson clonality was calculated as the square root of Simpson's diversity index across productive rearrangements. TCRdb took over this immuneACCESS table, retaining in-frame rearrangements with V and J assigned. Such tables are incomplete; in checked studies, under half of the missing clones stem from an unresolved V gene, and the remainder is unexplained. V and J calls and clone size are as listed in that table; D and trimming were resolved from the DNA. The sample has about 280,000 clones on record, roughly four fifths of them singletons. The ten top clones hold 8.5% to 9.5% of the sample.

The paper's findings and limits, for the study overall: Clinical and demographic metadata were provided uncurated, with the amount varying by source and participant.

Samples from volunteer blood donors who had recovered from COVID-19 were contributed by a second Seattle source. Each collaborating institution followed its own protocols to collect whole blood in K2EDTA tubes. For TCRbeta analysis, collaborators shipped samples in one of three forms: frozen whole blood, isolated PBMCs, or DNA extracted from either of those sample types. The chain uses TRBV7-2 and TRBJ2-7; the central 10 bases match TRBD2. The sequence was collected from a woman between 50 and 59 years old who had recovered from COVID-19. Sequenced: peripheral blood. Read as DNA, the sequence is TGTGCCAGCAGCTCCGACGCGGGAGCGGGGGGGTACGAGCAGTACTTC. Its translation is CASSSDAGAGGYEQYF.